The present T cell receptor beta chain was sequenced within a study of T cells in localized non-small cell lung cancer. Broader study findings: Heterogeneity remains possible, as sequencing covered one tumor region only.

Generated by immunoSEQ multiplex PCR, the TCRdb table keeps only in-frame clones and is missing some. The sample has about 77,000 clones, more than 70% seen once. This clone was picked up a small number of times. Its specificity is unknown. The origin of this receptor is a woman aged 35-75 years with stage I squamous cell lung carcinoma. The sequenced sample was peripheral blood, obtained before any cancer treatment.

The CDR3 protein is CASSQGSLFGGGTLSYNEQFF. CDR3 nucleotide sequence: TGTGCCAGCAGCCAAGGATCCCTATTTGGCGGGGGGACCCTCTCCTACAATGAGCAGTTCTTC. This chain uses TRBV14 with TRBJ2-1, with 8 bases lining up with TRBD2. V lost 1 base, J lost 0 bases, and 17 bases stayed unmatched. CDR1 SGHDN and CDR2 FVKESK come from the germline V gene. The CDR3 contains 21 residues. The full variable domain, completed using reference TRBV14 and TRBJ2-1, is EAGVTQFPSHSVIEKGQTVTLRCDPISGHDNLYWYRRVMGKEIKFLLHFVKESKQDESGMPNNRFLAERTGGTYSTLKVQPAELEDSGVYFCASSQGSLFGGGTLSYNEQFFGPGTRLTVL.